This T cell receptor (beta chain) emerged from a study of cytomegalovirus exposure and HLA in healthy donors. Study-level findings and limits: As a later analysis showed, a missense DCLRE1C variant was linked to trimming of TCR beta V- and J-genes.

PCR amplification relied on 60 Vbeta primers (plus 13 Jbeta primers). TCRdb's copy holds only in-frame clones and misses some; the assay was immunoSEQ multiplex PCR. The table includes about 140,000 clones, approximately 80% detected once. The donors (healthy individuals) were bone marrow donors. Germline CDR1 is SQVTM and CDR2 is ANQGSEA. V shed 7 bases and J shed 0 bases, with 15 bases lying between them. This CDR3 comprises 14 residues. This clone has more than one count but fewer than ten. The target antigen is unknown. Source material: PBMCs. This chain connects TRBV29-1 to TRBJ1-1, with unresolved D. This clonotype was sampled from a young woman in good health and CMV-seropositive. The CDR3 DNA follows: TGCAGCGCCCTACCCGAGGCGGTGAACACTGAAGCTTTCTTT. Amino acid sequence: CSALPEAVNTEAFF.